The text below deals with one T cell receptor beta chain. The data are from a study of blood T cell repertoires in COVID-19. The CDR3 consists of 16 residues. Germline CDR1 reads SGHTS; CDR2 reads YDEGEE. Between the trimmed V and J ends, which lost 4 bases and 0 bases, there was a span of 14 bases. How the authors handled the data: By means of reference gene primer amplification, nucleated cell counts were estimated. Method: immunoSEQ multiplex PCR; TCRdb's copy keeps in-frame clones and lacks some. That table supplies the V and J calls and clone size; D and trimming were determined from the DNA. The data hold roughly 63,000 clones, with roughly 90% observed a single time.

The chain has TRBV5-8 and TRBJ2-1; TRBD2 might be the D (6 bases). Material: peripheral blood. The sequence was collected from a woman aged 50 to 65 with active or convalescent COVID-19. DNA for the CDR3: TGTGCCAGCAGCCGCCCGGGACTTAACTCCTACAATGAGCAGTTCTTC. Its protein is CASSRPGLNSYNEQFF.